This entry lists 14 T cell receptor beta chains sequenced from one sample in a study of lymphopenia after photon versus proton radiotherapy. Here immunoSEQ multiplex PCR was the method, and the copy in TCRdb shows in-frame clones only, minus some. The repertoire holds around 28,000 clones, 81% seen once, with less than 35% in the top ten. Source: peripheral blood, taken from a patient treated with photon-based radiotherapy. These TCRs come from a man aged 50-59 years with gastric cancer.

The rearrangement joins TRBV19 to TRBJ1-4, with a possible D match to TRBD1 (6 bases). Trimming shortened V by 4 bases and J by 0 bases, and 6 bases separated the two germline ends. The germline V gene has CDR1 LNHDA and CDR2 SQIVND (reference sequence). CDR3 length: 14 residues. The CDR3 DNA follows: TGTGCCAGTAGTACAGGGGCAACTAATGAAAAACTGTTTTTT. Protein product: CASSTGATNEKLFF.

J is TRBJ1-5 and V is TRBV6-6, with D maybe TRBD1 (5 bases). This CDR3 contains 14 residues. V gave up 4 bases and J gave up 0 bases, with 7 bases separating them. The germline V gene has CDR1 MNHNY and CDR2 SVGAGI (reference sequence). CDR3 sequence reads: CASSWGPSNQPQHF. In DNA form, the CDR3 reads TGTGCCAGCAGTTGGGGACCTAGCAATCAGCCCCAGCATTTT.

The chain carries TRBV6-4 and TRBJ2-5, with TRBD2 matching 10 bases. This CDR3 contains 16 residues. Per the germline V gene, CDR1 is MRHNA and CDR2 is SNTAGT. Germline trimming cut 6 bases from V and 4 bases from J; bases unmatched to any gene: 11. CDR3 residues: CASSPGGLAGAETQYF. In DNA, the CDR3 is TGTGCCAGCAGCCCGGGTGGGCTAGCGGGGGCAGAGACCCAGTACTTC.

This clone was recorded a few times. The chain carries TRBV10-1 and TRBJ1-5, with a tentative D call TRBD1 (5 bases). Germline CDR1 is WNHNN and CDR2 is SYGVQD (reference sequence). CDR3 length: 16 amino acids. The ends were cut back, 10 bases at V and 2 bases at J, with 21 bases in the middle. CDR3 DNA: TGCGCCACACCTCAGGGAGTTCGGTGCGGCAATCAGCCCCAGCATTTT. Translating it yields CATPQGVRCGNQPQHF.

The chain combines TRBV6-5 with TRBJ1-2; perhaps TRBD1 as D (6 bases). The CDR3 sequence is 14 residues long. Germline CDR1 MNHEY, CDR2 SVGAGI. V dropped 5 bases and J dropped 8 bases, with 18 bases sitting between them. CDR3 sequence: CASSPHQQGGGYTF. CDR3 coding DNA: TGTGCCAGCAGTCCACATCAACAGGGAGGCGGCTACACCTTC.

The rearrangement links TRBV5-1 to TRBJ1-1; D is ambiguous. CDR1 and CDR2 from the germline V gene are SGHRS and YFSETQ. V lost 5 bases, J lost 6 bases, and 14 bases lay in between. The CDR3 covers 13 residues. The CDR3 DNA reads as TGCGCCAGCAGTTACGGGATTACAGCTGAAGCTTTCTTT. Protein: CASSYGITAEAFF.

The chain combines TRBV7-9 with TRBJ1-2; a possible D gene is TRBD1 (6 bases). Trimming left V 4 bases short and J 7 bases short, with 10 bases between. CDR3 size: 12 residues. Germline CDR1 and CDR2: SEHNR and FQNEAQ (reference sequence). The chain's CDR3 is CASSSGALGYTF. The CDR3 region has the DNA TGTGCCAGCAGCTCGGGGGCGCTTGGCTACACCTTC.

Remarks on this clone: The junction does not match germline at one end; this may be a read error. The chain links TRBV29-1 to TRBJ1-2; 7 positions agree with TRBD1. The germline V gene encodes CDR1 SQVTM and CDR2 ANQGSEA. The CDR3 totals 12 residues. As DNA, the CDR3 is TGCAGCGTTATAGAGGGACAGAACTTTCCCCACTTC. Its protein is CSVIEGQNFPHF.

The chain recombines TRBV9 with TRBJ1-1, with D possibly TRBD1 on 6 matching bases. Trimming removed 3 bases at V and 8 bases at J, with 11 bases between. The CDR3 consists of 12 residues. CDR1 and CDR2 from the germline V gene are SGDLS and YYNGEE. The CDR3 DNA is TGTGCCAGCAGCGACCTCAGGGGAGAAGCTTTCTTT. This sequence encodes CASSDLRGEAFF.

The gene calls are TRBV6-5 and TRBJ2-7, with TRBD1 identical over 8 bases. Germline V gene sequence: CDR1 MNHEY, CDR2 SVGAGI. The CDR3 consists of 13 residues. The CDR3 spells CASSYLGQGQSDV. The CDR3, as DNA: TGTGCCAGCAGTTACCTAGGACAGGGTCAATCGGACGTC.

CDR3 protein: CASSQTGSGNTIYF. In DNA form, the CDR3 reads TGTGCCAGCTCACAGACAGGCTCTGGAAACACCATATATTTT. The chain joins TRBV18 to TRBJ1-3, with TRBD1 as a possible D gene (6 bases). This CDR3 has 14 residues. Per germline, CDR1 KGHSH and CDR2 LQKENI. V was trimmed by 4 bases and J by 0 bases, leaving 7 bases between them.

The chain employs TRBV9 and TRBJ2-1; D ambiguous. Germline assignment: CDR1 SGDLS and CDR2 YYNGEE. Trimming took 1 base from V and 8 from J, leaving 10 bases between them. CDR3 length equals 13 residues. The CDR3 is CASSVTAMHEQFF. The CDR3 region has the DNA TGTGCCAGCAGCGTAACGGCCATGCATGAGCAGTTCTTC.

The V gene is TRBV4-1, the J gene TRBJ2-4, with 8 bases identical to TRBD1. The J segment lost 7 bases and the V segment lost 5 bases, leaving 4 bases of the junction unmatched. This CDR3 comprises 13 residues. Germline V gene data show CDR1 as MGHRA and CDR2 as YSYEKL. CDR3 residues: CASSVGQVNIQYF. The DNA of the CDR3 is TGCGCCAGCAGCGTGGGACAGGTGAACATTCAGTACTTC.

J is TRBJ2-2 and V is TRBV6-1, with unresolved D. Germline values: CDR1 MNHNS, CDR2 SASEGT. Trimming took off 2 bases at V and 6 bases at J, with 13 bases between the two ends. This CDR3 is built from 15 residues. The CDR3: CASSEQGIKAGELFF. The DNA of the CDR3 is TGTGCCAGCAGTGAACAAGGGATTAAGGCCGGGGAGCTGTTTTTT.